A selection of T cell receptor beta chains follows, all from one sample in a study of metastatic and nonmetastatic thyroid tumors. Through MiXCR, TCRdb re-clonotyped the PCR reads. This sample carries around 5,400 clones, 33% of them seen once, and the ten largest clones take roughly a quarter. Material: adjacent normal tissue. The receptors come from a female donor with papillary thyroid cancer or a benign thyroid nodule (not recorded which). Some clones in this sample may be carry-over from other donors' samples. Both conserved end residues are part of each CDR3. A D gene is named only where the DNA matches it firmly. For some rows the clone size is stated as once, few or many, or as a class when expanded; others skip it.

CDR3nt: TGTGCCAGCAGTCTACAGGTCAGTGGGACTGAAGCTTTCTTT; CDR3aa: CASSLQVSGTEAFF; v_gene: TRBV6-2/TRBV6-3; j_gene: TRBJ1-1; d_gene: -; abundance: few
CDR3nt: TGTGCCAGCAGCGGACAGGCCACTGAAGCTTTCTTT; CDR3aa: CASSGQATEAFF; v_gene: TRBV6-1; j_gene: TRBJ1-1; d_gene: TRBD1; abundance: few
CDR3nt: TGTGCCAGCAGAGTCCAGGAAAGGGGATACAATGAGCAGTTCTTC; CDR3aa: CASRVQERGYNEQFF; v_gene: TRBV11-1; j_gene: TRBJ2-1; d_gene: -; abundance: -
CDR3nt: TGTGCCAGCAGTCGTACAAGAAGGGGTATAGGCGGCTACACCTTC; CDR3aa: CASSRTRRGIGGYTF; v_gene: TRBV28; j_gene: TRBJ1-2; d_gene: -; abundance: -